What follows are 18 T cell receptor beta chains derived from one specimen sequenced in a study of blood T cells in healthy people across ages. A second PCR, run for about 6 to 11 cycles, used a sample-barcoded 5' primer plus a J-beta primer mix. TCRdb redid the calling of the 5' RACE reads with MiXCR, one entry per CDR3 protein. Here the sample spans over 1,200,000 distinct CDR3 sequences, 59% being singletons. The sample consisted of blood. The receptors were gathered from a man aged 18 to 29 in good health.

J is TRBJ2-3 and V is TRBV20-1; 8 nucleotides agree with TRBD2. The CDR3 consists of 14 residues. Germline trimming cut 3 bases from V and 4 bases from J; bases unmatched to any gene: 6. Germline V lookup: CDR1 DFQATT, CDR2 SNEGSKA (reference sequence). The CDR3 bases are TGCAGTGCTAGCTCGGCGGGGGGACCAGATACGCAGTATTTT. It codes for CSASSAGGPDTQYF.

The V and J genes are TRBV20-1 and TRBJ2-7, with D tentatively TRBD2 (5 bases). V lost 2 bases, J lost 6 bases, and 11 bases lay in between. The CDR3 extends over 12 amino acids. Germline values: CDR1 DFQATT, CDR2 SNEGSKA (reference sequence). In DNA, the CDR3 is TGCAGTGCTAGAAATACCAGCGGCGAGCAGTACTTC. Its protein product is CSARNTSGEQYF.

This clonotype was seen a handful of times. A read error may account for a junction end that differs from germline. The J gene is TRBJ1-2, the V gene TRBV29-1; 8 bases map to TRBD1. The CDR3 is made up of 12 amino acids. Germline V CDR1 and CDR2: SQVTM, ANQGSEA. The CDR3 DNA follows: TGCAGCGCTGAACAGGGGGGATCAGGCTACACCTTC. The encoded protein is CSAEQGGSGYTF. Looking up the rest from reference TRBV29-1 and TRBJ1-2 gives the full variable domain: SAVISQKPSRDICQRGTSLTIQCQVDSQVTMMFWYRQQPGQSLTLIATANQGSEATYESGFVIDKFPISRPNLTFSTLTVSNMSPEDSSIYLCSAEQGGSGYTFGSGTRLTVV.

J is TRBJ2-7 and V is TRBV20-1; 9 nucleotides align to TRBD2. Germline V gene sequence: CDR1 DFQATT, CDR2 SNEGSKA (reference sequence). The V and J ends lost 1 base and 0 bases, in that order; junction bases with no gene match: 7. This CDR3 has 16 amino acids. CDR3 in DNA: TGCAGTGCTAGAGCCTTGGCTAGCGGGGACTCCTACGAGCAGTACTTC. Amino acids: CSARALASGDSYEQYF.

In this sample, this clonotype turned up once. V and J are TRBV21-1 and TRBJ2-5; the table's D call of TRBD2 was not tested on the DNA. TRBV21-1 is a recognized pseudogene. This CDR3 contains 17 residues. CDR3: CASSKPSSGGIQETQYF. CDR3 nucleotide sequence: TGTGCCAGCAGCAAACCTTCTAGCGGGGGGATCCAAGAGACCCAGTACTTC.

V gene TRBV7-9 combines with J gene TRBJ2-1; possible D gene TRBD1, 6 bases. The CDR3 loop spans 13 amino acids. Trimming removed 5 bases from V and 5 bases from J, with 10 bases in between. In germline, CDR1 is SEHNR, CDR2 FQNEAQ (reference sequence). The CDR3: CASSVGQHNEQFF. Written as DNA, the CDR3 is TGTGCCAGCAGCGTAGGACAGCACAATGAGCAGTTCTTC.

The rearrangement links TRBV28 to TRBJ2-1; the D call may be TRBD1 or TRBD2 (5 bases each). Germline V lookup: CDR1 MDHEN, CDR2 SYDVKM. Trimming cost V 10 bases and J 2 bases, with 9 bases left between them. The CDR3 has 12 residues. The CDR3 reads CATWDPYNEQFF. CDR3 coding DNA: TGTGCCACGTGGGACCCCTACAATGAGCAGTTCTTC.

This clonotype was seen once. V and J are TRBV12-3 or TRBV12-4 and TRBJ2-3, with 8 nucleotides matching TRBD1. The CDR3 contains 15 residues. The trim removed 6 bases at V and 6 bases at J, leaving 11 bases unmatched. This chain's CDR3 is CASSIRDRSPDTQYF. CDR3 coding DNA: TGTGCCAGCAGCATCAGGGACAGGTCTCCGGATACGCAGTATTTT.

This clonotype was picked up a small number of times. The genes are TRBV29-1 and TRBJ1-2; tentatively, D is TRBD1 (5 bases). V dropped 7 bases and J dropped 2 bases, with 20 bases sitting between them. Germline values: CDR1 SQVTM, CDR2 ANQGSEA. CDR3 length equals 15 residues. The CDR3: CSAAMRQSINYGYTF. Here the CDR3 DNA reads TGCAGCGCAGCAATGAGACAGTCTATCAACTATGGCTACACCTTC.

V and J are TRBV15 and TRBJ1-2; unclear D gene. V lost 0 bases, J lost 2 bases, and 7 bases lay in between. The germline gives CDR1 LNHNV, CDR2 YYDKDF (reference sequence). The CDR3 spans 14 residues. As DNA, the CDR3 is TGTGCCACCAGCAGAGATATTGGGAACTATGGCTACACCTTC. Protein: CATSRDIGNYGYTF.

The J gene is TRBJ2-3, the V gene TRBV27, with no clear D. The CDR3 is made up of 13 amino acids. V lost 5 bases and J lost 1, with 7 bases in between. CDR1 MNHEY and CDR2 SMNVEV come from the germline V gene (reference sequence). This CDR3 is CASSGFGTDTQYF. Written as DNA, the CDR3 is TGTGCCAGCAGTGGGTTTGGCACAGATACGCAGTATTTT.

This clonotype was counted between two and nine times. The chain links TRBV12-3 or TRBV12-4 to TRBJ1-2; D perhaps matches TRBD1 (6 bases). CDR3 size: 14 residues. Trimming pared 10 bases from V and 8 bases from J, leaving 23 bases between. CDR3 protein: CATHPGGGKSGYTF. In DNA, the CDR3 is TGTGCCACCCATCCTGGGGGGGGCAAAAGCGGCTACACCTTC.

The chain has TRBV14 and TRBJ2-2; weak D call: TRBD2 (5 bases). Germline V gives CDR1 SGHDN, CDR2 FVKESK. CDR3 size: 16 residues. The ends were cut back, 4 bases at V and 1 base at J, with 13 bases in the middle. The CDR3 DNA sequence: TGTGCCAGCAGCCTCTTCTGGACTCAGAACACCGGGGAGCTGTTTTTT. It encodes CASSLFWTQNTGELFF.

The chain recombines TRBV7-9 with TRBJ2-7; D may correspond to TRBD1 or TRBD2 (5 bases each). The CDR3 extends over 15 amino acids. Deletions cut 4 bases from V and 7 bases from J, with 20 bases between. The V gene's germline CDR1 is SEHNR and CDR2 FQNEAQ (reference sequence). DNA for the CDR3: TGTGCCAGCAGCTCGTTCCGGGGCCTGCGCAATGAGCAGTACTTC. Its protein product is CASSSFRGLRNEQYF.

The chain couples TRBV10-3 to TRBJ2-3, with TRBD2 identical over 9 bases. This CDR3 is 14 amino acids long. V shed 8 bases, J shed 1 base, and the junction held 4 bases outside the gene matches. Germline assignment: CDR1 ENHRY and CDR2 SYGVKD. The CDR3 loop reads CAIGTSIGTDTQYF. The DNA for the CDR3 is TGTGCCATCGGGACTAGCATCGGCACAGATACGCAGTATTTT.

CDR3 in DNA: TGTGCCACCAGTGATATGACAGGGGATACGCCAGATACGCAGTATTTT. It specifies CATSDMTGDTPDTQYF. V usage is TRBV24-1 and J usage is TRBJ2-3, with 8 nucleotides matching TRBD1. Trimming removed 3 bases from V and 4 bases from J; junction bases left unmatched: 8. CDR3 size: 16 residues. Germline V gene lookup returns CDR1 KGHDR and CDR2 SFDVKD.

The chain combines TRBV7-9 with TRBJ2-5; 10 bases are a match to TRBD2. The J segment lost 0 bases and the V segment lost 5 bases, leaving 6 bases of the junction unmatched. The CDR3 sequence is 16 residues long. Germline V CDR1 and CDR2: SEHNR, FQNEAQ (reference sequence). Here the CDR3 DNA reads TGTGCCAGCAGCGAAAAACTAGCGGGGAACCAAGAGACCCAGTACTTC. It yields the protein CASSEKLAGNQETQYF.

This chain connects TRBV20-1 to TRBJ2-7; tentative D call: TRBD1 (7 bases). CDR3 length: 15 residues. Germline values: CDR1 DFQATT, CDR2 SNEGSKA (reference sequence). With 3 bases removed from V and 0 bases from J, the gap between germline ends came to 15 bases. This chain's CDR3 is CSASPGGGGSYEQYF. DNA for the CDR3: TGCAGTGCTAGCCCAGGAGGGGGCGGCTCCTACGAGCAGTACTTC.